A selection of T cell receptor beta chains follows, all from one sample in a study of shared clonotypes between healthy human individuals. Only in-frame clones appear in the TCRdb table, and some are missing; sequencing was by immunoSEQ multiplex PCR. The sample carries about 470,000 clones, around 75% recorded once. Sequenced input: PBMCs. These receptors came from a woman in her 40s in good health. Some clones in this sample may be carry-over from other donors' samples. The CDR3 runs from the conserved cysteine through the conserved F or W. Each record gives: D gene, clone size, V gene, J gene, CDR3 DNA, CDR3 protein. D genes are given only for firm matches. Clone size is given for some rows only: seen once, a few or many times, or a class if the clone is expanded.

d_call: NA; clone_size: NA; v_call: TRBV5-1; j_call: TRBJ2-5; cdr3_nt: TGCGCCAGCAGCTTGTCTGGACAAGAGACCCAGTACTTC; cdr3_aa: CASSLSGQETQYF
d_call: NA; clone_size: once; v_call: TRBV4-1; j_call: TRBJ1-4; cdr3_nt: TGCGCCAGCAGCCAAAGGGGTCAGGCAACTAATGAAAAACTGTTTTTT; cdr3_aa: CASSQRGQATNEKLFF
d_call: TRBD2; clone_size: NA; v_call: TRBV27; j_call: TRBJ2-7; cdr3_nt: TGTGCCAGCAGAGGTAGCGGGACCCACGAGCAGTACTTC; cdr3_aa: CASRGSGTHEQYF
d_call: NA; clone_size: few; v_call: TRBV6-1; j_call: TRBJ2-3; cdr3_nt: TGTGCCAGCACCCTCGGGGGGCTCTCAGATACGCAGTATTTT; cdr3_aa: CASTLGGLSDTQYF
d_call: NA; clone_size: few; v_call: TRBV11-2; j_call: TRBJ2-1; cdr3_nt: TGTGCCAGCAGTACGCTGGACGGCTTGGGGGGTGAGCAGTTCTTC; cdr3_aa: CASSTLDGLGGEQFF
d_call: NA; clone_size: NA; v_call: TRBV4-3; j_call: TRBJ2-3; cdr3_nt: TGCGCCAGCAGCCAAGATCCACGAAGCACAGATACGCAGTATTTT; cdr3_aa: CASSQDPRSTDTQYF
d_call: TRBD2; clone_size: NA; v_call: TRBV19; j_call: TRBJ2-5; cdr3_nt: TGTGCCAGTAGTACAGGGGGACTAGCGGGACAAGAGACCCAGTACTTC; cdr3_aa: CASSTGGLAGQETQYF
d_call: NA; clone_size: NA; v_call: TRBV19; j_call: TRBJ2-1; cdr3_nt: TGTGCCACGGCCCTCCAAAACACCTACAATGAGCAGTTCTTC; cdr3_aa: CATALQNTYNEQFF
d_call: NA; clone_size: NA; v_call: TRBV2; j_call: TRBJ2-2; cdr3_nt: TGTGCCAGCAGTGAAGACCCAGCGGTCACCGGGGAGCTGTTTTTT; cdr3_aa: CASSEDPAVTGELFF
d_call: NA; clone_size: NA; v_call: TRBV2; j_call: TRBJ2-3; cdr3_nt: TGTGCCACCGCCGGGGCAATATCTGATACGCAGTATTTT; cdr3_aa: CATAGAISDTQYF
d_call: TRBD1; clone_size: NA; v_call: TRBV18; j_call: TRBJ1-2; cdr3_nt: TGTGCCAGCTCTCCAACCGGACAGGGGGTATATGGCTACACCTTC; cdr3_aa: CASSPTGQGVYGYTF
d_call: NA; clone_size: NA; v_call: TRBV25-1; j_call: TRBJ2-7; cdr3_nt: TGTGCCAGCAGTGATCGGGCAGGGGCCTACGAGCAGTACTTC; cdr3_aa: CASSDRAGAYEQYF
d_call: NA; clone_size: NA; v_call: TRBV11-2; j_call: TRBJ2-1; cdr3_nt: TGTGCCAGCAGCCCCGGGCCCAACAATGAGCAGTTCTTC; cdr3_aa: CASSPGPNNEQFF
d_call: NA; clone_size: NA; v_call: TRBV9; j_call: TRBJ2-7; cdr3_nt: TGTGCCAGCAGCGTAGGTGGGGCCGCGGTCCTGAACGAGCAGTACTTC; cdr3_aa: CASSVGGAAVLNEQYF
d_call: TRBD1; clone_size: few; v_call: TRBV6-5; j_call: TRBJ2-2; cdr3_nt: TGTGCCAGCAGTTATACAGGGGAAAGAGGGGAGCTGTTTTTT; cdr3_aa: CASSYTGERGELFF
d_call: TRBD2; clone_size: NA; v_call: TRBV28; j_call: TRBJ2-3; cdr3_nt: TGTGCCAGCAGTTATCCTAGCGGCCTGGGAGGCACAGATACGCAGTATTTT; cdr3_aa: CASSYPSGLGGTDTQYF
d_call: NA; clone_size: NA; v_call: TRBV30; j_call: TRBJ2-1; cdr3_nt: TGTGCTGTCGACCAGAAGGACGCGTCCTACAATGAGCAGTTCTTC; cdr3_aa: CAVDQKDASYNEQFF
d_call: NA; clone_size: NA; v_call: TRBV28; j_call: TRBJ2-1; cdr3_nt: TGTGCCAGCAGCCTCCCATACAATGAGCAGTTCTTC; cdr3_aa: CASSLPYNEQFF
d_call: NA; clone_size: NA; v_call: TRBV19; j_call: TRBJ2-5; cdr3_nt: TGTGCCAGTAGTCCTCGGGACGGAGTCCAAGAGACCCAGTACTTC; cdr3_aa: CASSPRDGVQETQYF
d_call: TRBD2; clone_size: NA; v_call: TRBV5-4; j_call: TRBJ2-1; cdr3_nt: TGTGCCAGCAGCTCCGGGGGGGGTTTCTACAATGAGCAGTTCTTC; cdr3_aa: CASSSGGGFYNEQFF
d_call: NA; clone_size: few; v_call: TRBV29-1; j_call: TRBJ2-5; cdr3_nt: TGCAGCGCCTCGGACGATAAAGAGACCCAGTACTTC; cdr3_aa: CSASDDKETQYF
d_call: NA; clone_size: few; v_call: TRBV6-1; j_call: TRBJ1-1; cdr3_nt: TGTGCCAGCAGTGAAATCTGGACAGCGAACACTGAAGCTTTCTTT; cdr3_aa: CASSEIWTANTEAFF
d_call: NA; clone_size: NA; v_call: TRBV5-4; j_call: TRBJ2-3; cdr3_nt: TGTGCCAGCAGCGCCACAGATACGCAGTATTTT; cdr3_aa: CASSATDTQYF
d_call: TRBD2; clone_size: NA; v_call: TRBV29-1; j_call: TRBJ2-7; cdr3_nt: TGCAGCGTACGAACTAGCGGGAGGGCGGGCGAGCAGTACTTC; cdr3_aa: CSVRTSGRAGEQYF
d_call: NA; clone_size: NA; v_call: TRBV9; j_call: TRBJ2-1; cdr3_nt: TGTGCCAGCAGGTGCGGAAGACACAATGAGCAGTTCTTC; cdr3_aa: CASRCGRHNEQFF
d_call: NA; clone_size: NA; v_call: TRBV10-3; j_call: TRBJ1-1; cdr3_nt: TGTGCCATCCGTGGGAACGGTGCTGAAGCTTTCTTT; cdr3_aa: CAIRGNGAEAFF
d_call: TRBD1; clone_size: NA; v_call: TRBV10-2; j_call: TRBJ2-5; cdr3_nt: TGCGCCAGCAGGGACAGGGGGTGGGAGACCCAGTACTTC; cdr3_aa: CASRDRGWETQYF
d_call: TRBD1; clone_size: NA; v_call: TRBV6-1; j_call: TRBJ1-1; cdr3_nt: TGTGCCAGCAGTGAAAGGGTGTTTAGTAGGGGGCACACTGAAGCTTTCTTT; cdr3_aa: CASSERVFSRGHTEAFF
d_call: NA; clone_size: NA; v_call: TRBV6-6; j_call: TRBJ2-7; cdr3_nt: TGTGCCAACAGTTACGGGGACACAAGCTCCTACGAGCAGTACTTC; cdr3_aa: CANSYGDTSSYEQYF
d_call: NA; clone_size: NA; v_call: TRBV28; j_call: TRBJ2-6; cdr3_nt: TGTGCCAGCAGCTCCTTTCGAGGGGCCGGGGCCAACGTCCTGACTTTC; cdr3_aa: CASSSFRGAGANVLTF
d_call: TRBD2; clone_size: NA; v_call: TRBV5-1; j_call: TRBJ2-7; cdr3_nt: TGCGCCAGCAGTATAGCGGGAGGTCTCTCCTACGAGCAGTACTTC; cdr3_aa: CASSIAGGLSYEQYF
d_call: TRBD1; clone_size: NA; v_call: TRBV7-6; j_call: TRBJ2-7; cdr3_nt: TGTGCCAGCAGCTCCCGGGACAGGGTTTACGAGCAGTACTTC; cdr3_aa: CASSSRDRVYEQYF
d_call: NA; clone_size: NA; v_call: TRBV29-1; j_call: TRBJ2-2; cdr3_nt: TGCAGCGGTACTACGTCGAACACCGGGGAGCTGTTTTTT; cdr3_aa: CSGTTSNTGELFF
d_call: NA; clone_size: few; v_call: TRBV28; j_call: TRBJ2-7; cdr3_nt: TGTGCCAGCAGTCCTCGATACGAGCAGTACTTC; cdr3_aa: CASSPRYEQYF
d_call: NA; clone_size: NA; v_call: TRBV9; j_call: TRBJ1-1; cdr3_nt: TGTGCCAGCAGCAGAGACACGGACACTGAAGCTTTCTTT; cdr3_aa: CASSRDTDTEAFF
d_call: NA; clone_size: NA; v_call: TRBV11-2; j_call: TRBJ2-7; cdr3_nt: TGTGCCAGCAGCCTCGCCGCAACCTACGAGCAGTACTTC; cdr3_aa: CASSLAATYEQYF
d_call: TRBD1; clone_size: few; v_call: TRBV2; j_call: TRBJ1-2; cdr3_nt: TGTGCCAGCAACGCGCGAACAGGGGGAGCCTATGGCTACACCTTC; cdr3_aa: CASNARTGGAYGYTF
d_call: NA; clone_size: NA; v_call: TRBV27; j_call: TRBJ2-7; cdr3_nt: TGTGCCAGCAGTTTAGGGGGGGGCCGCGAGCAGTACTTC; cdr3_aa: CASSLGGGREQYF
d_call: TRBD2; clone_size: NA; v_call: TRBV7-3; j_call: TRBJ2-1; cdr3_nt: TGTGCCAGCAGTCTGGGACTAGCGGGCTCCTACAATGAGCAGTTCTTC; cdr3_aa: CASSLGLAGSYNEQFF
d_call: TRBD2; clone_size: NA; v_call: TRBV30; j_call: TRBJ2-7; cdr3_nt: TGTGCCTGGAACCCGGGACTAGTGACAGCAGAGCAGTACTTC; cdr3_aa: CAWNPGLVTAEQYF
d_call: NA; clone_size: NA; v_call: TRBV5-6; j_call: TRBJ2-3; cdr3_nt: TGTGCCAGCAGCTTGGACCGCACAGATACGCAGTATTTT; cdr3_aa: CASSLDRTDTQYF
d_call: TRBD2; clone_size: NA; v_call: TRBV7-2; j_call: TRBJ2-5; cdr3_nt: TGTGCCAGCAGCTTAGCCCTCGGGCTAGCGGGAATGTGGGAGACCCAGTACTTC; cdr3_aa: CASSLALGLAGMWETQYF
d_call: NA; clone_size: NA; v_call: TRBV11-2; j_call: TRBJ1-2; cdr3_nt: TGTGCCAGCAGCTACTCGGGAGGCGGCTACACCTTC; cdr3_aa: CASSYSGGGYTF
d_call: TRBD2; clone_size: NA; v_call: TRBV6-4; j_call: TRBJ2-7; cdr3_nt: TGTGCCAGCAGTGACCCGACTAGCGAGAACTCCTACGAGCAGTACTTC; cdr3_aa: CASSDPTSENSYEQYF
d_call: TRBD1; clone_size: many; v_call: TRBV5-1; j_call: TRBJ1-1; cdr3_nt: TGCGCCAGCAGCTCAGTGCGGGACAGTGAAGCTTTCTTT; cdr3_aa: CASSSVRDSEAFF
d_call: NA; clone_size: once; v_call: TRBV6-1; j_call: TRBJ2-5; cdr3_nt: TGTGCCAGCAGTTGGACAGCCGCGCAAGAGACCCAGTACTTC; cdr3_aa: CASSWTAAQETQYF
d_call: NA; clone_size: NA; v_call: TRBV11-2; j_call: TRBJ2-2; cdr3_nt: TGTGCCAGCAGCTCCACCCGGAGCACCGGGGAGCTGTTTTTT; cdr3_aa: CASSSTRSTGELFF
d_call: NA; clone_size: NA; v_call: TRBV6-4; j_call: TRBJ2-2; cdr3_nt: TGTGCCAGCAGTGAGGGGGGCCCCACCGGGGAGCTGTTTTTT; cdr3_aa: CASSEGGPTGELFF
d_call: NA; clone_size: NA; v_call: TRBV7-9; j_call: TRBJ2-7; cdr3_nt: TGTGCCAGCAGCAAAGCAGGGACCGGGACCCAATACGAGCAGTACTTC; cdr3_aa: CASSKAGTGTQYEQYF
d_call: TRBD1; clone_size: NA; v_call: TRBV16; j_call: TRBJ2-1; cdr3_nt: TGTGCCAGCAGCCAAGACAGGGGCTACAATGAGCAGTTCTTC; cdr3_aa: CASSQDRGYNEQFF
d_call: TRBD2; clone_size: NA; v_call: TRBV7-3; j_call: TRBJ2-7; cdr3_nt: TGTGCCAGCAGCACCCGGACTAGCGGGAGCGACGAGCAGTACTTC; cdr3_aa: CASSTRTSGSDEQYF
d_call: TRBD1; clone_size: NA; v_call: TRBV11-2; j_call: TRBJ1-3; cdr3_nt: TGTGCCAGCAGCTTGCCTATTTCCGGGACAGGCAGGAACACCATATATTTT; cdr3_aa: CASSLPISGTGRNTIYF
d_call: NA; clone_size: few; v_call: TRBV5-4; j_call: TRBJ1-1; cdr3_nt: TGTGCCAGCAGCTCCCTTAACTCCGGTAGCACTGAAGCTTTCTTT; cdr3_aa: CASSSLNSGSTEAFF
d_call: NA; clone_size: NA; v_call: TRBV19; j_call: TRBJ1-5; cdr3_nt: TGTGCCAGTAGTATCGCCGGGTTCAATCAGCCCCAGCATTTT; cdr3_aa: CASSIAGFNQPQHF
d_call: TRBD1; clone_size: NA; v_call: TRBV28; j_call: TRBJ2-7; cdr3_nt: TGTGCCAGCCTACCACAGGGGGCCTACGAGCAGTACTTC; cdr3_aa: CASLPQGAYEQYF